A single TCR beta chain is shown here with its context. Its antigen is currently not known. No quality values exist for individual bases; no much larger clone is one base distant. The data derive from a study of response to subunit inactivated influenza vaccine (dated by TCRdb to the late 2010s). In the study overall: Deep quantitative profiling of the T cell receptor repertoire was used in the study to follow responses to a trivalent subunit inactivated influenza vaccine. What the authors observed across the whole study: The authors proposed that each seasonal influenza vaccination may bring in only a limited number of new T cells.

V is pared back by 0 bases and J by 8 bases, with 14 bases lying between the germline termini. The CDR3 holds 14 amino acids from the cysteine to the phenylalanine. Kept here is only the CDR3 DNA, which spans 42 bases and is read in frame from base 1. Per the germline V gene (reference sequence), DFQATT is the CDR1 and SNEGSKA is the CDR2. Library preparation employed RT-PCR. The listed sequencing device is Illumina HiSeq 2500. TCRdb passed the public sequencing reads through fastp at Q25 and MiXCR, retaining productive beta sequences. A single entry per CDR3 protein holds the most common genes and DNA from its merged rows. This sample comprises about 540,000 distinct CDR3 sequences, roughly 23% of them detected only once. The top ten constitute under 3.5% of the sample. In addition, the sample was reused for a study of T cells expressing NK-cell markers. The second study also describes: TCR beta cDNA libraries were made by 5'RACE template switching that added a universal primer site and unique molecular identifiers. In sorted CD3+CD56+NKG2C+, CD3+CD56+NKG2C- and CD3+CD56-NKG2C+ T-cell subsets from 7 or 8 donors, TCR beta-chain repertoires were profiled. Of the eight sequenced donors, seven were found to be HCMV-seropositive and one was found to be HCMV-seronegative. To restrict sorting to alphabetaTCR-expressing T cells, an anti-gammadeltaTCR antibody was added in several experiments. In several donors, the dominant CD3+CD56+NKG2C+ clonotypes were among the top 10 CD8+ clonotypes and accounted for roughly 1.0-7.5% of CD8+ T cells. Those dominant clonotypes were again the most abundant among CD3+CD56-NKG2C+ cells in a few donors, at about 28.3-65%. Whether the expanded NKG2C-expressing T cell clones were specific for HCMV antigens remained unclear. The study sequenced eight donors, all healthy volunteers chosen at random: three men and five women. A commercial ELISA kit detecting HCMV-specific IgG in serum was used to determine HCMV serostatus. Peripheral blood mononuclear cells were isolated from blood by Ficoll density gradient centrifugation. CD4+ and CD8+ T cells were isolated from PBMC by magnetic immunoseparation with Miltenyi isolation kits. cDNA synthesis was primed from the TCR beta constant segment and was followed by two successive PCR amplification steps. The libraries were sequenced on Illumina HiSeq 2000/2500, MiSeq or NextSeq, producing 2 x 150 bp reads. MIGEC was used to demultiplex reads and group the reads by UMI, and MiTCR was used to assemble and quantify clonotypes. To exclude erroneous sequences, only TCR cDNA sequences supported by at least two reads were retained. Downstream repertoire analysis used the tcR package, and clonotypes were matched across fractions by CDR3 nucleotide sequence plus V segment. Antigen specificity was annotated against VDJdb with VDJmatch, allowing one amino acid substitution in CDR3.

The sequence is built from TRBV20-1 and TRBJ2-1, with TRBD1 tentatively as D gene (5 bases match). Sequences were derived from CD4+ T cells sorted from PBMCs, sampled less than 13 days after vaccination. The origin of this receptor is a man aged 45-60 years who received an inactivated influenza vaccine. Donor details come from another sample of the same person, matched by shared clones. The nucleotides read TGCAGTGCTAGAGATCCCAGGGCTTGGTATGAGCAGTTCTTC. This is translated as CSARDPRAWYEQFF.